This T cell receptor beta chain was sequenced in a study of blood T cell repertoires in COVID-19. On the study more broadly: Sites across the United States, Italy and Spain contributed samples from acute and convalescent COVID-19. Nucleic acid was either cDNA or gDNA, and it came from T cells, B-cell-depleted T cells, or PBMCs.

The V end lost 4 bases, the J end lost 0 bases, and 10 bases lay between the germline ends. The length of the CDR3 is 15 residues. The germline gives CDR1 WSHSY, CDR2 SAAADI. Sequenced by immunoSEQ multiplex PCR; TCRdb stores in-frame clones only, minus some. This sample has about 500,000 clones, with 89% found just once. Patients at the Seattle site were enrolled during active infection and followed longitudinally. The V and J genes are TRBV10-2 and TRBJ2-1, with a possible D match to TRBD2 (5 bases). Specimen: peripheral blood. The clonotype originates from a man in his late teens or twenties with COVID-19, enrolled during active disease. CDR3 coding DNA: TGCGCCAGCAGTGGACGGGGTAGCTCCTACAATGAGCAGTTCTTC. Translation gives CASSGRGSSYNEQFF.